These 18 T cell receptor beta chains originate from one sample sequenced in a study of T cells after yellow fever vaccination. MiXCR was run by TCRdb on the 5' RACE reads, yielding one entry per CDR3 protein. The sample carries around 550,000 distinct CDR3 sequences, 15% to 20% recorded once. The sequencing here drew on PBMCs, taken 15 days after the yellow fever booster vaccination. These receptors all come from a man aged 25 to 40 who received the YFV17D yellow fever vaccine.

This clonotype was seen more than once but under ten times. The chain combines TRBV19 with TRBJ1-5, with D hard to call. The germline gives CDR1 LNHDA, CDR2 SQIVND (reference sequence). V shed 0 bases and J shed 0 bases, with 6 bases lying between them. CDR3 length: 15 residues. The CDR3 DNA is TGTGCCAGTAGTATAGAAGGGAATAGCAATCAGCCCCAGCATTTT. It codes for CASSIEGNSNQPQHF.

A few counts support this clonotype. The V and J genes are TRBV24-1 and TRBJ2-1, with 7 positions matching TRBD2. CDR1 KGHDR and CDR2 SFDVKD come from the germline V gene. The V segment lost 3 bases and the J segment 8 bases; nucleotides outside the gene matches: 6. This CDR3 is 14 amino acids long. This CDR3 is CATSDPRTRYEQFF. CDR3 nucleotides: TGTGCCACCAGTGATCCGCGGACTAGATATGAGCAGTTCTTC.

The chain is built from TRBV5-8 and TRBJ2-1, with a possible D match to TRBD2 (6 bases). Germline CDR1 reads SGHTS; CDR2 reads YDEGEE. Trimming removed 4 bases at V and 6 bases at J, with 14 bases between. This CDR3 has 14 residues. The CDR3 nucleotides read TGTGCCAGCAGCGTGAGCGGGTACGGCAATGAGCAGTTCTTC. As protein: CASSVSGYGNEQFF. Based on the CDR3 plus reference TRBV5-8 and TRBJ2-1, the full variable domain is EAGVTQSPTHLIKTRGQQATLRCSPISGHTSVYWYQQALGLGLQFLLWYDEGEERNRGNFPPRFSGRQFPNYSSELNVNALELEDSALYLCASSVSGYGNEQFFGPGTRLTVL.

The chain combines TRBV9 with TRBJ2-3; TRBD2 matches at 8 bases. V was pared by 0 bases and J by 5 bases, with 8 bases of the junction left unmatched. Germline lookup yields CDR1 SGDLS and CDR2 YYNGEE. This CDR3 has 16 amino acids. CDR3 residues: CASSVEAGVRVDTQYF. DNA of the CDR3: TGTGCCAGCAGCGTAGAAGCGGGAGTCCGCGTAGATACGCAGTATTTT.

The chain couples TRBV7-2 to TRBJ2-1; the D is unclear. V gave up 5 bases and J gave up 6 bases, with 14 bases separating them. CDR1 is SGHTA and CDR2 is FQGNSA in the germline V gene. CDR3 size: 14 residues. The CDR3 region is CASSQRQETNEQFF. The CDR3 nucleotides are TGTGCCAGCAGCCAGCGACAAGAGACCAATGAGCAGTTCTTC.

This clonotype was counted between two and nine times. V usage is TRBV27 and J usage is TRBJ2-3, with D unresolved. Trimming stripped 7 bases from V and 0 bases from J, with 8 bases between. Germline CDR1 and CDR2: MNHEY and SMNVEV (reference sequence). This CDR3 is 13 amino acids long. Here the CDR3 reads CASTARSTDTQYF. Here the CDR3 DNA reads TGTGCCAGCACCGCCCGCAGCACAGATACGCAGTATTTT.

The genes are TRBV11-2 and TRBJ2-7; D is undetermined. V was cut by 1 base and J by 8 bases, with 9 bases left in between. The CDR3 loop spans 12 amino acids. CDR1 is SGHAT and CDR2 is FQNNGV in the germline V gene. The CDR3 DNA sequence: TGTGCCAGCAGCTTAGGTCATCGGCAGCAGTACTTC. Its protein is CASSLGHRQQYF.

The chain combines TRBV20-1 with TRBJ1-1, with 8 bases identical to TRBD1. The CDR3 has 13 amino acids. Germline CDR1 DFQATT, CDR2 SNEGSKA (reference sequence). Unmatched junction bases numbered 3, after V lost 5 bases and J lost 1 base. The CDR3 sequence is CSAGGQGNTEAFF. CDR3 sequence (DNA): TGCAGTGCTGGAGGACAGGGGAACACTGAAGCTTTCTTT.

The V gene is TRBV7-9, the J gene TRBJ2-2; D unclear. Trimming cost V 6 bases and J 1 base, with 18 bases left between them. CDR3 length: 17 residues. CDR1 SEHNR and CDR2 FQNEAQ come from the germline V gene (reference sequence). The CDR3 nucleotides are TGTGCCAGCAGTCCATGCACAGTAACGAAGAACACCGGGGAGCTGTTTTTT. It translates to CASSPCTVTKNTGELFF.

This clonotype was observed a few times. This chain's CDR3 is CASSLEKIRTNEAFF. For the CDR3, the DNA is TGCGCCAGCAGCTTGGAGAAAATAAGGACAAATGAAGCTTTCTTT. The chain joins TRBV5-1 to TRBJ1-1, with D possibly TRBD1 on 5 matching bases. This CDR3 is 15 amino acids long. V was clipped by 0 bases and J by 7 bases, with 16 bases between them. The germline gives CDR1 SGHRS, CDR2 YFSETQ.

J is TRBJ2-7 and V is TRBV27; TRBD2 agrees at 13 bases. The germline V gene has CDR1 MNHEY and CDR2 SMNVEV (reference sequence). This CDR3 has 18 residues. V was pared by 2 bases and J by 3 bases, with 10 bases of the junction left unmatched. CDR3 in amino acids: CASSLLSRLAGGIYEQYF. CDR3 DNA sequence: TGTGCCAGCAGTTTACTATCCCGACTAGCGGGAGGAATCTACGAGCAGTACTTC.

This clonotype occurred a few times. V gene TRBV12-3 or TRBV12-4 combines with J gene TRBJ2-3; 8 nucleotides agree with TRBD2. CDR3 length: 15 amino acids. After removal of 1 base from V and 7 bases from J, the junction contained 7 bases not matched to a gene. CDR3 sequence: CASSLGGLARNTQYF. Here the CDR3 DNA reads TGTGCCAGCAGTTTAGGAGGACTAGCCCGGAATACGCAGTATTTT.

The chain employs TRBV4-3 and TRBJ2-3, with 10 bases matching TRBD2. The CDR3 is made up of 16 amino acids. Germline V gene sequence: CDR1 LGHNA, CDR2 YSLEER. Unmatched junction bases numbered 5, after V lost 1 base and J lost 4 bases. The CDR3 DNA is TGCGCCAGCAGCCAAGTAAAGCGGGGGGGCGCAGATACGCAGTATTTT. Its translation: CASSQVKRGGADTQYF.

This clonotype was counted only a few times. J is TRBJ2-5 and V is TRBV20-1; weak D call: TRBD2 (5 bases). This CDR3 has 14 residues. Germline V gene lookup returns CDR1 DFQATT and CDR2 SNEGSKA (reference sequence). V lost 0 bases and J lost 4, with 12 bases in between. DNA for the CDR3: TGCAGTGCTAGAGATCGAACGGGGAGAGAGACCCAGTACTTC. Protein sequence: CSARDRTGRETQYF.

This clonotype was counted only a few times. The chain combines TRBV15 with TRBJ2-1, with 8 bases fitting TRBD1. This CDR3 is 14 amino acids long. The germline V gene has CDR1 LNHNV and CDR2 YYDKDF (reference sequence). The J segment lost 4 bases and the V segment lost 4 bases, leaving 3 bases of the junction unmatched. This CDR3 reads CATSTRTGYNEQFF. CDR3 DNA: TGTGCCACCAGCACGAGGACAGGGTACAATGAGCAGTTCTTC.

This clonotype was observed once. The gene calls are TRBV5-1 and TRBJ2-1, with 8 bases matching TRBD2. The germline gives CDR1 SGHRS, CDR2 YFSETQ. This CDR3 region has 18 residues. The V and J ends lost 0 bases and 0 bases, in that order; junction bases with no gene match: 8. The CDR3 loop reads CASSLAPLAGSSYNEQFF. CDR3 bases: TGCGCCAGCAGCTTGGCTCCGCTAGCGGGTTCCTCCTACAATGAGCAGTTCTTC.

With respect to this clonotype: At one boundary the junction diverges from the germline segment, which might be a read error. The V gene is TRBV7-7, the J gene TRBJ2-3; 10 bases fit TRBD2. The CDR3 loop spans 15 amino acids. Germline-derived CDR1 and CDR2 are SSHAT and FNYEAQ (reference sequence). CDR3 region: CASSSSGSSADTQYF. DNA of the CDR3: TGTGCTAGCAGCTCTAGCGGGAGCTCCGCAGATACGCAGTATTTT.

This chain joins TRBV7-2 and TRBJ2-1, with D tentatively TRBD2 (5 bases). Germline loops: CDR1 SGHTA, CDR2 FQGNSA. The ends were cut back, 8 bases at V and 8 bases at J, with 22 bases in the middle. This CDR3 is 15 amino acids long. This CDR3 is CASRLGAVQSDEQFF. In DNA, the CDR3 is TGTGCCAGCCGCCTGGGAGCGGTGCAGTCGGATGAGCAGTTCTTC.